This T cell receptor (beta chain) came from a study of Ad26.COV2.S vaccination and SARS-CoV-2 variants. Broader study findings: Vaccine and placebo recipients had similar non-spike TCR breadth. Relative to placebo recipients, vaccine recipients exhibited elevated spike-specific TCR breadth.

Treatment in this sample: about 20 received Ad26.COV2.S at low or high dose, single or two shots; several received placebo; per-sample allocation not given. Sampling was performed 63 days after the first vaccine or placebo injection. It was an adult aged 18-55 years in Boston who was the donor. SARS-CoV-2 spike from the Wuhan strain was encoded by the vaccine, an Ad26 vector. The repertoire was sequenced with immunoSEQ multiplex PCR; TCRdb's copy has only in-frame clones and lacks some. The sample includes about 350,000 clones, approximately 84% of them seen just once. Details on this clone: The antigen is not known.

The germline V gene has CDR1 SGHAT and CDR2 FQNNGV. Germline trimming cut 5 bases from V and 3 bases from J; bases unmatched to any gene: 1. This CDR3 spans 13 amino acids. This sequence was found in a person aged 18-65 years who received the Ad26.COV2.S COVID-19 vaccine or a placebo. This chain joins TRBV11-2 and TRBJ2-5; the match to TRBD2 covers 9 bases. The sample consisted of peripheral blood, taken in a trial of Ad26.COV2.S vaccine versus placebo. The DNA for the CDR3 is TGTGCCAGCAGCCTAGCGGGGAAAGAGACCCAGTACTTC. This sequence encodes CASSLAGKETQYF.